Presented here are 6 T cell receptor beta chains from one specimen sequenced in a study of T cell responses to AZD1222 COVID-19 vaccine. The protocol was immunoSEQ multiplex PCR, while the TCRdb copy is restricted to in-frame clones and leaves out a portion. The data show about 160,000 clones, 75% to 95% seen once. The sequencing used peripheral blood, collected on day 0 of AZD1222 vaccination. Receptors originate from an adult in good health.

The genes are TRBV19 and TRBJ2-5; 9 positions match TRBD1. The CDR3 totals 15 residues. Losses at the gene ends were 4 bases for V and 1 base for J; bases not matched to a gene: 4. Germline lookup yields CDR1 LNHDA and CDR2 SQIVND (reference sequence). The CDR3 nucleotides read TGTGCCAGTAGTAAGGACAGGGGAGGCCAAGAGACCCAGTACTTC. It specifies CASSKDRGGQETQYF.

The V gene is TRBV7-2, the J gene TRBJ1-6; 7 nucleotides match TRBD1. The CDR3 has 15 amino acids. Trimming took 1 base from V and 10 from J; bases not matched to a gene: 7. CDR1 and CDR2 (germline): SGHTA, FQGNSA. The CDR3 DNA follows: TGTGCCAGCAGCTTAGTTCAGGGGGTGCGGTCACCCCTCCACTTT. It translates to CASSLVQGVRSPLHF. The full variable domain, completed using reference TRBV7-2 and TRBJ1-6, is GAGVSQSPSNKVTEKGKDVELRCDPISGHTALYWYRQSLGQGLEFLIYFQGNSAPDKSGLPSDRFSAERTGGSVSTLTIQRTQQEDSAVYLCASSLVQGVRSPLHFGNGTRLTVT.

The CDR3 spells CASTDGGLGSPLHF. CDR3 DNA: TGTGCCAGCACCGACGGGGGGTTGGGCTCACCCCTCCACTTT. The chain couples TRBV6-5 to TRBJ1-6; D is perhaps TRBD1 (5 bases). Trimming pared 7 bases from V and 10 bases from J, leaving 17 bases between. From germline, CDR1 is MNHEY and CDR2 SVGAGI. This CDR3 region has 14 residues.

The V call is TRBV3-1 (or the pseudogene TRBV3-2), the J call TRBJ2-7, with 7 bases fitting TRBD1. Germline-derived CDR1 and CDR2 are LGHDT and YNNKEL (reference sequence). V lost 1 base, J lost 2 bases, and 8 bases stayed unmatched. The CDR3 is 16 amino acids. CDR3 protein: CASSQVRTGTTYEQYF. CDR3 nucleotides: TGTGCCAGCAGCCAAGTTCGGACAGGAACAACCTACGAGCAGTACTTC.

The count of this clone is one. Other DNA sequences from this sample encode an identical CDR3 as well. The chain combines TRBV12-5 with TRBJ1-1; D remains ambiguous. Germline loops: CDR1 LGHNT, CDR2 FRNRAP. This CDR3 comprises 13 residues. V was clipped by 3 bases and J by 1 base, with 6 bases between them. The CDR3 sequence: CASGLGANTEAFF. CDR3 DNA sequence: TGTGCTAGTGGTTTAGGAGCGAACACTGAAGCTTTCTTT.

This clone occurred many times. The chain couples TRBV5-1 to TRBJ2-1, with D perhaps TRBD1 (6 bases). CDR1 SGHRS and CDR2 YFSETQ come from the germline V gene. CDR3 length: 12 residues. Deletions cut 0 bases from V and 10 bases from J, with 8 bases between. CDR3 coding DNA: TGCGCCAGCAGCTTGGCCGGGACAGAGCAGTTCTTC. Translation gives CASSLAGTEQFF.